This T cell receptor (beta chain) was sequenced during a study of blood T cell repertoires in COVID-19. Study-wide context: COVID-19 samples, acute and convalescent, were from the United States, Italy and Spain. The cDNA or gDNA used as material had been derived from T cells, B-cell-depleted T cells, or PBMCs.

This clone has a handful of counts. The CDR3 runs to 13 residues. V was clipped by 10 bases and J by 0 bases, with 10 bases between them. Original handling: Reference gene primers were amplified, and this amplification served to estimate nucleated cell counts. Method: immunoSEQ multiplex PCR; TCRdb's copy keeps in-frame clones and lacks some. The V and J calls and clone size are taken from that table; D and trimming were inferred from the DNA. Of over 90,000 clones in the sample, around 88% are singletons; the top ten hold around 3.5%. The receptor was isolated from a human donor in a cohort sampled during active COVID-19. V usage is TRBV12-3 or TRBV12-4 and J usage is TRBJ1-5, with a possible D match to TRBD1 (5 bases). Material for sequencing was peripheral blood. The CDR3 region has the DNA TGTGCCACCGCGGGGGATAGCAATCAGCCCCAGCATTTT. Protein product: CATAGDSNQPQHF.